This T cell receptor beta chain was recorded in a study of blood T cell repertoires in COVID-19. The trim removed 5 bases at V and 0 bases at J, leaving 8 bases unmatched. This CDR3 comprises 16 residues. Germline lookup yields CDR1 SGHAT and CDR2 FQNNGV. Produced via immunoSEQ multiplex PCR; TCRdb's table is partial and in-frame only. The sample contains hundreds of thousands of clones, roughly 90% of which appear only once. Sequenced input: peripheral blood. This sequence joins TRBV11-2 and TRBJ2-3, with 7 positions matching TRBD2. The sequence was obtained from a woman aged 25-40 years with acute or convalescent COVID-19. The CDR3 DNA is TGTGCCAGCAGCGCTTTGGGGGGGACTAGCACAGATACGCAGTATTTT. Residues: CASSALGGTSTDTQYF.